The entry that follows covers one TCR beta chain sequence. Its antigen is as yet unknown. The V gene's germline CDR1 is LNHNV and CDR2 YYDKDF (reference sequence). The CDR3 sequence is 14 residues long. V was cut by 4 bases and J by 3 bases, with 9 bases left in between. The sample belongs to a study of cytomegalovirus exposure and HLA in healthy donors. Study-level points and caveats: TCR beta V- and J-gene trimming was later associated with a missense DCLRE1C variant. Later work showed greater clonal expansion in HLA-associated TCR beta chains than in equally common others. Rates of TCR association differed by HLA locus in a later analysis, with DRB1 highest and HLA-C lowest. A highly shared variant cluster was judged a likely technical artifact.

The primer mix had 60 Vbeta and 13 Jbeta primers. TCRdb's table, derived via immunoSEQ multiplex PCR, lists solely in-frame clones and lacks some. Here the sample spans 85,000 to 120,000 clones, roughly 77% being singletons. Material for sequencing was PBMCs. This clonotype originated in a man aged 35 to 55 in good health and CMV-seronegative. The gene calls are TRBV15 and TRBJ2-2; a possible D gene is TRBD1 (6 bases). CDR3 nucleotide sequence: TGTGCCACCAGCATCTACAGGGACACCGGGGAGCTGTTTTTT. Translation gives CATSIYRDTGELFF.